This T cell receptor beta chain was obtained from a study of cytomegalovirus exposure and HLA in healthy donors. As for this clone: What it binds is not known.

From germline, CDR1 is SGDLS and CDR2 YYNGEE. Trimming removed 2 bases from V and 5 bases from J, with 12 bases in between. The CDR3 is 14 amino acids. The primer mix had 60 Vbeta and 13 Jbeta primers. Sequenced by immunoSEQ multiplex PCR; TCRdb stores in-frame clones only, minus some. Altogether 210,000 or so clones are present, about four fifths being singletons, with the ten largest covering about 9.4%. Study-wide results and limits: The authors excluded some V segments, including TRBV6-2 and TRBV6-3, as indistinguishable.

This receptor was identified in a woman between 50 and 59 years old in good health and CMV-seropositive. The sequencing sample was made of PBMCs. The chain joins TRBV9 to TRBJ2-3, with D possibly matching TRBD1 (5 bases). The CDR3 spells CASSVRQPEDTQYF. In DNA form, the CDR3 reads TGTGCCAGCAGCGTTCGACAGCCAGAAGATACGCAGTATTTT.